Following are 20 T cell receptor beta chains from one sample sequenced in a study of T cell responses to AZD1222 COVID-19 vaccine (dated by TCRdb to 2020 to 2023). Library preparation was by the immunoSEQ multiplex PCR assay. TCRdb took over this immuneACCESS table, retaining in-frame rearrangements with V and J assigned. Such tables are incomplete; in checked studies, under half of the missing clones stem from an unresolved V gene, and the remainder is unexplained. The sample table holds around 140,000 clones, of which 85% to 95% were seen once. About 5% of the sample is held by the ten biggest clonotypes. The time point label, read with the paper, signifies: baseline before first vaccination. The source was peripheral blood, collected on day 0 of AZD1222 vaccination. Receptors were obtained from an adult in good health.

The J gene is TRBJ2-6, the V gene TRBV5-1, with D hard to call. The V gene lost 0 bases and the J gene lost 2 bases, with 6 bases spanning the gap. This CDR3 contains 15 residues. Germline CDR1 and CDR2: SGHRS and YFSETQ. CDR3 sequence: CASSLGVAGANVLTF. The CDR3 DNA reads as TGCGCCAGCAGCTTGGGAGTTGCTGGGGCCAACGTCCTGACTTTC.

The V call is TRBV12-3 or TRBV12-4, the J call TRBJ1-1; no firm D call. The ends were cut back, 7 bases at V and 7 bases at J, with 10 bases in the middle. There are 11 residues in the CDR3. As DNA, the CDR3 is TGTGCCAGCACCCAGGTAGATGAAGCTTTCTTT. It is translated as CASTQVDEAFF.

The chain combines TRBV19 with TRBJ2-1; D is unresolved. CDR3 length equals 13 residues. The germline CDR1 and CDR2 sequences are LNHDA and SQIVND (reference sequence). With 10 bases removed from V and 6 bases from J, the gap between germline ends came to 16 bases. The chain's CDR3 is CATSRGAINEQFF. CDR3 in DNA: TGTGCCACCTCCCGCGGCGCTATCAATGAGCAGTTCTTC.

This sequence joins TRBV7-8 and TRBJ2-7; 11 bases map to TRBD2. The CDR3 length is 16 residues. CDR1 SGHVS and CDR2 FQNEAQ come from the germline V gene. V shed 5 bases, J shed 2 bases, and the junction held 8 bases outside the gene matches. The chain's CDR3 is CASSALGTSGTYEQYF. The CDR3 bases are TGTGCCAGCAGCGCCCTCGGGACTAGCGGAACCTACGAGCAGTACTTC.

The V and J genes are TRBV10-3 and TRBJ2-3; 7 bases line up with TRBD2. This CDR3 has 16 residues. Trimming cost V 3 bases and J 2 bases; bases outside gene matches: 8. Germline V gene sequence: CDR1 ENHRY, CDR2 SYGVKD. CDR3: CAISEFRDYTTDTQYF. The DNA of the CDR3 is TGTGCCATCAGTGAATTCAGGGACTACACCACAGATACGCAGTATTTT.

The chain has TRBV14 and TRBJ2-7; TRBD2 is a possible D gene (7 bases). The V and J ends lost 3 bases and 1 base respectively, with 19 bases between them. This CDR3 comprises 17 residues. Germline V gene lookup returns CDR1 SGHDN and CDR2 FVKESK. CDR3 nucleotide sequence: TGTGCCAGCAGCCAGATGTCTGGGGGGGCGAGGTCCTACGAGCAGTACTTC. This codes for CASSQMSGGARSYEQYF. Full variable domain (outside the CDR3, taken from reference TRBV14 and TRBJ2-7): EAGVTQFPSHSVIEKGQTVTLRCDPISGHDNLYWYRRVMGKEIKFLLHFVKESKQDESGMPNNRFLAERTGGTYSTLKVQPAELEDSGVYFCASSQMSGGARSYEQYFGPGTRLTVT.

The chain carries TRBV7-2 and TRBJ2-5; perhaps TRBD1 as D (6 bases). Trimming removed 5 bases at V and 2 bases at J, with 9 bases between. The germline CDR1 and CDR2 sequences are SGHTA and FQGNSA. The CDR3 has 13 amino acids. The CDR3 DNA reads as TGTGCCAGCAGCCTAGGACAGCAAGAGACCCAGTACTTC. It is translated as CASSLGQQETQYF.

The chain couples TRBV6-5 to TRBJ2-5; D perhaps matches TRBD2 (5 bases). This CDR3 is 12 amino acids long. V was clipped by 8 bases and J by 12 bases, with 19 bases between them. Germline values: CDR1 MNHEY, CDR2 SVGAGI. This CDR3 is CASSPSLWEKYF. The CDR3 DNA is TGTGCCAGCTCCCCCTCCTTGTGGGAGAAGTACTTC.

This chain joins TRBV6-5 and TRBJ2-4; TRBD2 aligns across 8 bases. With 7 bases clipped from V and 9 bases from J, the junction kept 14 bases outside the gene matches. The germline V gene has CDR1 MNHEY and CDR2 SVGAGI. The CDR3 spans 15 residues. Here the CDR3 DNA reads TGTGCCAGCACCCCTACGGGGGGGAGTTCGGTCATTCAGTACTTC. It translates to CASTPTGGSSVIQYF.

A single count supports this clone. The chain uses TRBV27 and TRBJ2-7; possibly TRBD1 or TRBD2 for D (5 bases each). V lost 3 bases to trimming and J lost 0 bases, with 12 bases between them. The CDR3 is 15 amino acids. Germline V gene sequence: CDR1 MNHEY, CDR2 SMNVEV (reference sequence). The CDR3 coding sequence is TGTGCCAGCAGTTTCCCCAGGGACGGCTCCTACGAGCAGTACTTC. Residues: CASSFPRDGSYEQYF.

The chain recombines TRBV27 with TRBJ2-7; D gene unclear. V lost 1 base and J lost 0, with 10 bases in between. The CDR3 totals 15 residues. CDR1 MNHEY and CDR2 SMNVEV come from the germline V gene (reference sequence). The CDR3 region is CASSLLLGSSYEQYF. For the CDR3, the DNA is TGTGCCAGCAGTTTATTGCTGGGCAGCTCCTACGAGCAGTACTTC.

DNA for the CDR3: TGTGCCAGTCATACAGGCGTTCGCAATCAGCCCCAGCATTTT. As protein: CASHTGVRNQPQHF. The V and J genes are TRBV19 and TRBJ1-5, with D possibly being TRBD1 (5 bases). Trimming removed 8 bases from V and 2 bases from J, with 13 bases in between. The CDR3 loop spans 14 amino acids. The germline gives CDR1 LNHDA, CDR2 SQIVND (reference sequence).

J is TRBJ1-5 and V is TRBV5-5; D perhaps matches TRBD1 (6 bases). The germline CDR1 and CDR2 sequences are SGHKS and YYEKEE (reference sequence). CDR3 size: 15 residues. V was trimmed by 0 bases and J by 5 bases, leaving 12 bases between them. The CDR3 sequence is CASSLDRAGDQPQHF. The DNA for the CDR3 is TGTGCCAGCAGCTTGGACAGGGCAGGGGATCAGCCCCAGCATTTT.

The chain couples TRBV6-1 to TRBJ2-7, with TRBD2 identical over 10 bases. J was trimmed by 5 bases and V by 3 bases; bases with no gene match: 4. CDR3 size: 14 residues. From germline, CDR1 is MNHNS and CDR2 SASEGT. The CDR3 loop reads CASSDLAGVNEQYF. In DNA, the CDR3 is TGTGCCAGCAGTGACCTAGCGGGGGTAAACGAGCAGTACTTC.

This rearrangement joins TRBV27 to TRBJ2-2, with a tentative D call TRBD1 (7 bases). Germline V gene data show CDR1 as MNHEY and CDR2 as SMNVEV (reference sequence). The germline V and J ends were trimmed by 4 bases and 7 bases, with 10 bases remaining between them. CDR3 size: 13 residues. The CDR3 reads CASSSQGGGELFF. CDR3 in DNA: TGTGCCAGCAGTTCCCAGGGGGGCGGGGAGCTGTTTTTT.

The chain links TRBV5-4 to TRBJ2-2; 9 bases fit TRBD1. The germline CDR1 and CDR2 sequences are SGHNT and YYREEE (reference sequence). Trimming took 4 bases from V and 5 from J; bases not matched to a gene: 9. CDR3 length: 16 amino acids. The CDR3 nucleotides are TGTGCCAGCAGCGGGCCGGGACAGGGATCGACCGGGGAGCTGTTTTTT. Translation gives CASSGPGQGSTGELFF.

The rearrangement joins TRBV27 to TRBJ2-2; D gene unclear. The CDR3 loop spans 14 amino acids. Germline V gives CDR1 MNHEY, CDR2 SMNVEV (reference sequence). Trimming removed 8 bases at V and 0 bases at J, with 10 bases between. Written as DNA, the CDR3 is TGTGCCAGCGGTAGAGGACCGAACACCGGGGAGCTGTTTTTT. Residues: CASGRGPNTGELFF.

The CDR3 loop reads CASSSGQLRTRTEAFF. The CDR3 DNA sequence: TGTGCCAGCAGCTCCGGACAGCTAAGAACACGGACTGAAGCTTTCTTT. The rearrangement links TRBV7-9 to TRBJ1-1; possible D gene TRBD1, 6 bases. Germline assignment: CDR1 SEHNR and CDR2 FQNEAQ (reference sequence). The germline V and J ends were trimmed by 4 bases and 5 bases, with 20 bases remaining between them. The CDR3 runs to 16 residues.

The chain joins TRBV19 to TRBJ1-1, with unresolved D. CDR1 is LNHDA and CDR2 is SQIVND in the germline V gene (reference sequence). This CDR3 spans 15 amino acids. V was clipped by 4 bases and J by 0 bases, with 12 bases between them. This CDR3 reads CASSTKQIMNTEAFF. In DNA form, the CDR3 reads TGTGCCAGTAGTACCAAACAGATCATGAACACTGAAGCTTTCTTT.

The chain links TRBV7-9 to TRBJ1-5; D gene uncertain. Germline V CDR1 and CDR2: SEHNR, FQNEAQ (reference sequence). The CDR3 is 12 amino acids. Trimming left V 3 bases short and J 6 bases short, with 6 bases between. CDR3 sequence reads: CASSLGSQPQHF. The DNA for the CDR3 is TGTGCCAGCAGCTTGGGGTCTCAGCCCCAGCATTTT.